The clone carrying this T cell receptor (beta chain) has ten or more counts. Its antigen is as yet unknown. TCRdb used MiXCR to reprocess the 5' RACE reads, holding one entry per CDR3 protein. The sample holds hundreds of thousands of distinct CDR3 sequences; 9% to 15% are singletons and the top ten take around 1.6%. Germline V gene data show CDR1 as SGHRS and CDR2 as YFSETQ. The CDR3 is 15 amino acids. J gave up 2 bases and V 3 bases, and 3 bases lay outside the gene matches. The sample originates from a study of identical twins. Study observations and caveats: Memory repertoires lacked the insertion deficit that abundant cord blood beta clonotypes showed.

These data also formed part of another study, on yellow fever vaccine responses in identical twins. That work states: Twin vaccine T cell responses reportedly seemed partly convergent, partly personalized.

This TCR was sampled from a woman in her late teens or twenties in good health. The rearrangement links TRBV5-1 to TRBJ2-3; 10 bases are shared with TRBD2. Sequenced sample: PBMCs. The CDR3 sequence: CASSSGTSVTDTQYF. The CDR3 DNA reads TGCGCCAGCAGCTCCGGGACTAGCGTCACAGATACGCAGTATTTT.